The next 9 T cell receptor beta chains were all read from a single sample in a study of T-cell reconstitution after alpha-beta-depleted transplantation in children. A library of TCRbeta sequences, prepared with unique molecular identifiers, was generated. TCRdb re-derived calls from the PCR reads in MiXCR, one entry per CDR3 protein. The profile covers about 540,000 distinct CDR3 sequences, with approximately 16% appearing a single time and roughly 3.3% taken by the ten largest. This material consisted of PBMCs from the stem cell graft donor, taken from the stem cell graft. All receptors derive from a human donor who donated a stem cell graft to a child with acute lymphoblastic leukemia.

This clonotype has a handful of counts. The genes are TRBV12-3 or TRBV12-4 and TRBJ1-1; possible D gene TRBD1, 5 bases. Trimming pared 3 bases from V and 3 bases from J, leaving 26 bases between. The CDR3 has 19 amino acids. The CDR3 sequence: CASSFSSYPGRELDTEAFF. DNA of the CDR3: TGTGCCAGCAGTTTCTCCTCCTACCCGGGACGGGAATTGGACACTGAAGCTTTCTTT.

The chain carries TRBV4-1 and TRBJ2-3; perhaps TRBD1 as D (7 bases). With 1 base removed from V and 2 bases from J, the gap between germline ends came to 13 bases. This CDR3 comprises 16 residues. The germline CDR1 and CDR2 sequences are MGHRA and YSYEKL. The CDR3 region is CASSQVFRGDTDTQYF. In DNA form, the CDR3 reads TGCGCCAGCAGCCAAGTTTTCAGGGGGGACACAGATACGCAGTATTTT.

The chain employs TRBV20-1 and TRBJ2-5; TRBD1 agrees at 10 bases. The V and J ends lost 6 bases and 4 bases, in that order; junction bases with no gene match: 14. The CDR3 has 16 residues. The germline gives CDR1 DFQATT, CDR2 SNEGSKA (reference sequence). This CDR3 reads CSAGTGVAKWLETQYF. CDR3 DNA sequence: TGCAGTGCAGGGACAGGGGTTGCGAAGTGGTTAGAGACCCAGTACTTC.

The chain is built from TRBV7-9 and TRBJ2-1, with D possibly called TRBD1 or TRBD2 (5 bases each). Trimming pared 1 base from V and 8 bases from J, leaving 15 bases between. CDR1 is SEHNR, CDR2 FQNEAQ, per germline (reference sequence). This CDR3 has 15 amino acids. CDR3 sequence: CASSLVRGVTDEQFF. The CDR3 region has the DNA TGTGCCAGCAGCTTAGTTCGAGGGGTCACCGATGAGCAGTTCTTC.

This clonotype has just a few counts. The CDR3 here is CSVERDRGTEAFF. In nucleotides, the CDR3 is TGCAGCGTTGAACGGGACAGGGGGACTGAAGCTTTCTTT. The chain has TRBV29-1 and TRBJ1-1; 11 bases are shared with TRBD1. In germline, CDR1 is SQVTM, CDR2 ANQGSEA. The J segment lost 5 bases and the V segment lost 2 bases, leaving 1 base of the junction unmatched. CDR3 size: 13 residues.

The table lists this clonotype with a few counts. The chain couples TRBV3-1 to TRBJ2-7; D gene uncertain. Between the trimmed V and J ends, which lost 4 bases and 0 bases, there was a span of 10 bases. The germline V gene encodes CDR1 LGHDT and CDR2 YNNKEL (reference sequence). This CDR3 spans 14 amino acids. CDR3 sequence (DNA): TGTGCCAGCAGCCCTTTAAGCAGCTCCTACGAGCAGTACTTC. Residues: CASSPLSSSYEQYF.

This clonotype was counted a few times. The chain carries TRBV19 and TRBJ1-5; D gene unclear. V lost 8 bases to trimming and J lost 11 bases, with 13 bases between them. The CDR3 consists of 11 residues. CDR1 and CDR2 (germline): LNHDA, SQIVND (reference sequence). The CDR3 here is CASQDLKAQHF. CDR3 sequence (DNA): TGTGCCAGTCAGGACTTGAAGGCCCAGCATTTT. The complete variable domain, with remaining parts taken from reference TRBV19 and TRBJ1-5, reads DGGITQSPKYLFRKEGQNVTLSCEQNLNHDAMYWYRQDPGQGLRLIYYSQIVNDFQKGDIAEGYSVSREKKESFPLTVTSAQKNPTAFYLCASQDLKAQHFGDGTRLSIL.

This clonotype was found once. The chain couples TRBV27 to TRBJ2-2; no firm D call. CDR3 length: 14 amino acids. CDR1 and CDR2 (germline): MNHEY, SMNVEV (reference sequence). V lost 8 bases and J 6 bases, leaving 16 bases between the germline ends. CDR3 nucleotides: TGTGCCAGCTCCCTCCAGTTGGGTTCCGGGGAGCTGTTTTTT. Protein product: CASSLQLGSGELFF.

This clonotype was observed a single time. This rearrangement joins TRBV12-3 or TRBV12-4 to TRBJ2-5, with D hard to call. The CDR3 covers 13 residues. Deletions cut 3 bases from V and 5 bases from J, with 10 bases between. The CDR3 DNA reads TGTGCCAGCAGTTTTGTGCAGAGTGAGACCCAGTACTTC. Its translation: CASSFVQSETQYF.